The rows below give T cell receptor beta chains drawn from one sample of a study of CD8 T cells in ankylosing spondylitis. Each CDR3 protein gets one entry after TCRdb re-called the 5' RACE reads with MiXCR. The top ten hold 4.8% of the sample, which has some 220,000 distinct CDR3 sequences, roughly 8% seen once. The sample consisted of blood, either unsorted or a sorted T cell fraction (not recorded which). The origin of the receptors is a female donor with ankylosing spondylitis or in good health (not recorded which). The CDR3 runs from the conserved cysteine through the conserved F or W.

v_call	j_call	cdr3_aa
TRBV20-1	TRBJ1-1	CSASRQGGYVGNTEAFF
TRBV24-1	TRBJ2-1	CATSDALAGVGNEQFF
TRBV5-1	TRBJ2-7	CASSLTSGEQYF
TRBV7-8	TRBJ2-5	CASSSDRSFKETQYF
TRBV7-2	TRBJ1-3	CASRQTTSSGNTIYF
TRBV5-1	TRBJ2-1	CASSRDGQGGDEQFF
TRBV6-1	TRBJ2-1	CASTPMRATPGNEQFF
TRBV5-6	TRBJ1-1	CASSLGREAFF
TRBV12-3/TRBV12-4	TRBJ2-7	CASSTRRGPTVYEQYF
TRBV6-2/TRBV6-3	TRBJ2-1	CASSQTRGSYNEQFF
TRBV28	TRBJ2-2	CASRYSGLAGLTGELFF